A selection of T cell receptor beta chains follows, all from one sample in a study of blood T cell repertoires in COVID-19. Some clones are missing from TCRdb's copy, which holds only in-frame ones; the method was immunoSEQ multiplex PCR. The sample lists 110,000 to 150,000 clones; about 87% were seen once. Sequencing was done on a sample of peripheral blood. Receptor source: a human donor in a cohort sampled during active COVID-19. CDR3s include the opening cysteine and the closing phenylalanine or tryptophan. The order of the fields is J gene, clone size, D gene, V gene, CDR3 protein, CDR3 DNA. A D gene is named only where the DNA matches it firmly. Clone size is given for some rows only: seen once, a few or many times, or a class if the clone is expanded.

>TRBJ2-5|.|.|TRBV11-2
CASTHTIDVQETQYF
TGTGCCAGCACCCATACTATCGACGTCCAAGAGACCCAGTACTTC
>TRBJ2-5|.|.|TRBV18
CASSPREGNQETQYF
TGTGCCAGCTCACCTCGTGAGGGTAATCAAGAGACCCAGTACTTC
>TRBJ1-3|once|.|TRBV5-4
CASSSGSLKGNTIYF
TGTGCCAGCAGTTCGGGGAGTCTGAAGGGAAACACCATATATTTT
>TRBJ2-5|.|TRBD2|TRBV28
CASSTSGKAEETQYF
TGTGCCAGCAGCACTAGCGGGAAAGCGGAAGAGACCCAGTACTTC
>TRBJ2-5|.|TRBD2|TRBV6-1
CASIGRGETQYF
TGTGCCAGCATAGGGCGGGGGGAGACCCAGTACTTC
>TRBJ1-6|.|TRBD1|TRBV5-6
CASSSPGQGGRSPLHF
TGTGCCAGCAGCTCTCCGGGACAGGGTGGCCGCTCACCCCTCCACTTT
>TRBJ1-2|.|.|TRBV4-3
CASSQAYRENYGYTF
TGCGCCAGCAGCCAAGCCTACAGGGAAAACTATGGCTACACCTTC
>TRBJ1-2|once|TRBD1|TRBV5-1
CASSVQGAGRSGYTF
TGCGCCAGCAGCGTACAGGGGGCTGGCCGGTCGGGCTACACCTTC
>TRBJ1-2|.|TRBD1|TRBV18
CASSRQGFYGYTF
TGTGCCAGCTCACGACAGGGATTCTATGGCTACACCTTC
>TRBJ1-4|once|.|TRBV4-2
CASSQELFRVVNEKLFF
TGTGCCAGCAGCCAAGAATTATTCAGGGTAGTTAATGAAAAACTGTTTTTT
>TRBJ1-2|once|.|TRBV21-1
CASRAQGFYYGYTF
TGTGCCAGCAGGGCTCAGGGTTTCTACTATGGCTACACCTTC
>TRBJ2-3|once|.|TRBV18
CASSPLRSGTDTQYF
TGTGCCAGCTCACCACTTCGGTCGGGCACAGATACGCAGTATTTT
>TRBJ2-1|.|TRBD2|TRBV6-2/TRBV6-3
CASSYFLAGFSGEQFF
TGTGCCAGCAGTTACTTTCTAGCGGGGTTTTCGGGTGAGCAGTTCTTC
>TRBJ1-6|.|TRBD1|TRBV9
CASSTSTGFSPLHF
TGTGCCAGCAGCACTTCGACAGGGTTCTCACCCCTCCACTTT
>TRBJ2-3|.|.|TRBV20-1
CSASFRQGVSTDTQYF
TGCAGTGCTAGTTTTAGGCAGGGTGTAAGCACAGATACGCAGTATTTT
>TRBJ2-2|.|TRBD1|TRBV5-6
CASSPTPQGARSGELFF
TGTGCCAGCAGCCCAACACCACAGGGGGCGCGGTCCGGGGAGCTGTTTTTT
>TRBJ1-4|.|TRBD1|TRBV9
CASSVGQGVGQEKLFF
TGTGCCAGCAGCGTAGGCCAGGGGGTAGGACAGGAAAAACTGTTTTTT
>TRBJ2-1|.|TRBD2|TRBV5-4
CASSRGLAGGQGNEQFF
TGTGCCAGCAGCAGGGGACTAGCGGGAGGGCAGGGGAATGAGCAGTTCTTC
>TRBJ1-1|.|TRBD1|TRBV19
CASSPGTGKNTEAFF
TGTGCCAGTAGTCCTGGGACAGGGAAGAACACTGAAGCTTTCTTT
>TRBJ1-5|.|.|TRBV7-3
CASSEYRDQPQHF
TGTGCCAGCAGCGAATACAGGGATCAGCCCCAGCATTTT